This TCR beta chain was captured by sequencing in a study of CD8+ T cells in alopecia areata. Regarding this clone: No antigen is known for it.

The study, taken as a whole, reports: In scalp samples, resident alphabeta T cells of normal skin are also sequenced. Scalp clonality and expanded CD8+ clones among the top 100 were significantly decreased by tofacitinib.

From germline, CDR1 is SGHRS and CDR2 YFSETQ. The CDR3 has 13 residues. V was shortened by 4 bases and J by 5 bases, with 10 bases between the two germline ends. RNA was extracted and reverse transcribed into cDNA as the sequencing template. The table came from immunoSEQ multiplex PCR; TCRdb's copy has only in-frame clones and leaves some out. The table lists tens of thousands of clones, just over 70% of them singletons. Treatment in this sample: oral pan-JAK inhibitor, 5-10 mg twice daily. The receptor comes from a human donor with alopecia areata. This rearrangement joins TRBV5-1 to TRBJ2-1; D gene unclear. The starting material was CD8+ T cells sorted from blood, obtained at week 44, from a patient treated with tofacitinib. CDR3 loop: CASSAFIDNEQFF. The CDR3 region has the DNA TGCGCCAGCAGCGCTTTTATTGACAATGAGCAGTTCTTC.